This T cell receptor beta chain derives from a study of blood T cell repertoires in COVID-19. Background on the study: Samples taken during acute and convalescent COVID-19 were collected in the United States, Italy and Spain. The cDNA or gDNA used as material had been derived from T cells, B-cell-depleted T cells, or PBMCs.

V was shortened by 1 base and J by 2 bases, with 11 bases between the two germline ends. Per germline, CDR1 KGHSH and CDR2 LQKENI. The CDR3 is made up of 15 amino acids. Produced via immunoSEQ multiplex PCR; TCRdb's table is partial and in-frame only. The sample has more than 70,000 clones, 86% seen once. The sequence was obtained from a man aged 50-59 years with active or convalescent COVID-19. This chain joins TRBV18 and TRBJ2-5; D possibly corresponds to TRBD2 (6 bases). Sequenced material: peripheral blood. The CDR3 DNA follows: TGTGCCAGCTCACCACGTTCCGGGGGACAAGAGACCCAGTACTTC. Translated: CASSPRSGGQETQYF.